The rows below give T cell receptor beta chains drawn from one sample of a study of tumor and adjacent non-tumor tissue in lung cancer. TCRdb re-called the multiplex PCR reads with MiXCR, one entry per CDR3 protein. In the table there are 90,000 to 130,000 distinct CDR3 sequences, 84% of which are singletons. Sample: lung tumor tissue. The receptor set was obtained from an older man with non-small cell lung cancer. Both conserved end residues are part of each CDR3. D genes are given only for firm matches. The listing skips clone size in some rows; elsewhere it reads once, few, many or a size class.

abundance	d_gene	j_gene	v_gene	CDR3nt	CDR3aa
.	.	TRBJ2-7	TRBV30	TGTGCCTGGAGTGGAGCGCTGGCGCGAGGCCTCTTCTACGAGGAGTACTTC	CAWSGALARGLFYEEYF
.	.	TRBJ2-7	TRBV11-2	TGTACCAGCATCCAACGGACCGAGCGCGAGCAGTACTTC	CTSIQRTEREQYF
many	.	TRBJ2-5	TRBV5-4	TGTGCCAGCAGCTTGGTTGGTGTACAAGAGACCCAGTACTTC	CASSLVGVQETQYF
.	.	TRBJ2-7	TRBV5-4	TGTGCCAGCAGCCAAGGACAGATTAAATCATACGAGCAGTACTTC	CASSQGQIKSYEQYF
once	.	TRBJ2-7	TRBV4-1	TGCGCCAGCAGCCGGACACGGGCGGGAGAGGGGGACGAGCAATACTTC	CASSRTRAGEGDEQYF
.	.	TRBJ2-1	TRBV12-3/TRBV12-4	TGTGCCAGCAGTAAACTGGGAGCTCACAATGAGCAGTTCTTC	CASSKLGAHNEQFF
.	TRBD1	TRBJ2-3	TRBV20-1	TGCAGTGCTCGATTCGGGACAGGGCGTAGGGATACGCACTATTTT	CSARFGTGRRDTHYF
.	.	TRBJ1-1	TRBV6-6	TGTGCCAGCCCTGTCGGGTTATTGAACACTGAAGCTTTCTTT	CASPVGLLNTEAFF
.	.	TRBJ2-7	TRBV13	TGTTCCAGCAGCTCAACAATGGGGGACGAGCAGTACTTC	CSSSSTMGDEQYF
many	.	TRBJ1-4	TRBV5-5	TGTGCCAGCAGCCCCAGGACAGCCTCTAATGAAAAACTGTTTTTT	CASSPRTASNEKLFF
.	TRBD2	TRBJ2-1	TRBV11-1	TGTGCCAGCAGCTTAGCCGGACTAGCGGGGGGTGACAATAAGCAGTTCTTC	CASSLAGLAGGDNKQFF
.	.	TRBJ2-5	TRBV5-6	TGTGCCAGCAGCTGGGACTTCAGGGGAGAGGCCAAATACTTC	CASSWDFRGEAKYF
.	.	TRBJ2-2	TRBV5-5	TGTGCCAGCAGCTTGGAGGTAGGGCTCGAGGAGCTGTCTTTT	CASSLEVGLEELSF
once	.	TRBJ2-7	TRBV11-2	TGTGCCAGCAGCTTAGATCGGGGCGGGAAATACGAGCAGTACTTC	CASSLDRGGKYEQYF
.	.	TRBJ1-2	TRBV20-1	TGCAGTGCTAGAGATATGGGGACCAACAATACCTTC	CSARDMGTNNTF
.	.	TRBJ2-2	TRBV11-2	TGTGTCAGCAGCCTAGTGGGCAAAGGGATTGCCGGGGAGCTGTTTTTT	CVSSLVGKGIAGELFF
.	.	TRBJ2-7	TRBV20-1	TGCAGTGCTAGGACCGTCGTAGGGTATGAGCACTACTTC	CSARTVVGYEHYF
.	.	TRBJ2-7	TRBV10-3	TGTGCTTTCCGTGGAGGCCACGGAAACGAGCAGTACTTC	CAFRGGHGNEQYF
once	TRBD2	TRBJ2-2	TRBV29-1	TGCAGCGCTGACGTAGCGGGAAGCACCGGGGAGTTGTTTTTT	CSADVAGSTGELFF
.	TRBD1	TRBJ1-2	TRBV6-5	TGTGCTAGCAGTTACAGCGAACAGGGGGCATATGGCTACACCTTC	CASSYSEQGAYGYTF
once	.	TRBJ2-5	TRBV29-1	TGCAGCGTTGAGGCAGGACGAGGGACCCAGTACTTC	CSVEAGRGTQYF
.	.	TRBJ2-1	TRBV5-4	TGTGCCAGCACCCTAGCATCTAGAGCCATCAAGGATGAGCAGTTCTTC	CASTLASRAIKDEQFF
once	.	TRBJ2-7	TRBV4-2	TGTGCTAACAGCCAAGTACAGGGTCTCTACGAGCAGTACTTC	CANSQVQGLYEQYF
.	TRBD2	TRBJ2-3	TRBV28	TGTGCCAGCAGCCCGGGACAAGCGGGAGACTGGGACACAGATACGCAGTATTTT	CASSPGQAGDWDTDTQYF
.	.	TRBJ2-3	TRBV5-4	TGTGCCAGCAGCTTGGGTCTAGGGCGAGTTACAGATACGCAGTATTTT	CASSLGLGRVTDTQYF
.	TRBD2	TRBJ2-1	TRBV4-3	TGCGCCAGCAGCCAAAACCCAGCGGGAGCTAAATACAATGAGCAGTCCTTC	CASSQNPAGAKYNEQSF
.	.	TRBJ1-1	TRBV11-3	TGTGCCAGCAGCTTAAATACAGGGTGGATGAACATTGAAGCCTTCTTT	CASSLNTGWMNIEAFF
.	.	TRBJ1-1	TRBV29-1	TGCAGCGTTGTGGCGGAGATGCCTCAATCTTTCTTT	CSVVAEMPQSFF